Listed below are T cell receptor beta chains from one sample, sequenced in a study of blood T cell repertoires in COVID-19. Repertoires were generated with immunoSEQ multiplex PCR, while TCRdb's copy carries only in-frame clones and drops some. The table lists 350,000 or so clones, about 90% of them singletons. Sequenced: PBMCs or T cells enriched from blood (not recorded which). Every receptor here comes from a woman aged 25 to 39 who had been exposed to COVID-19. CDR3s leave out the opening cysteine and the closing phenylalanine or tryptophan. D genes are given only for firm matches.

TRBD2 | 13 | TRBJ2-7 | TRBV9 | ASSVESGISYEQY
. | 15 | TRBJ2-1 | TRBV5-5 | ASSLGHYSHSYNEQF
. | 13 | TRBJ1-2 | TRBV9 | ASSPMREANYGYT
TRBD1 | 11 | TRBJ1-2 | TRBV19 | ATAGTGFYGYT
TRBD1 | 13 | TRBJ1-1 | TRBV29-1 | SVEGPGQENTEAF
TRBD2 | 13 | TRBJ2-1 | TRBV6-5 | ASRALAEIYNEQF
. | 12 | TRBJ2-3 | TRBV6-4 | ASSSGLNTDTQY
TRBD2 | 10 | TRBJ2-3 | TRBV7-2 | ASSWSGTSEY
TRBD1 | 11 | TRBJ1-4 | TRBV10-2 | ASRTGTGEKLF
. | 13 | TRBJ1-5 | TRBV18 | ASSPSPGDNQPQH
TRBD1 | 15 | TRBJ2-7 | TRBV27 | ASSLGWGQGAGYEQY
TRBD1 | 13 | TRBJ1-1 | TRBV28 | ASSPWTGMNTEAF
. | 11 | TRBJ1-5 | TRBV5-8 | ASSGEVVQPQH
TRBD2 | 10 | TRBJ2-1 | TRBV19 | ASSTGGNEQF
. | 13 | TRBJ1-1 | TRBV18 | ASSDGGAVNTEAF
TRBD1 | 16 | TRBJ1-2 | TRBV28 | ASSPDRGHQPANYGYT
. | 11 | TRBJ2-2 | TRBV29-1 | SVEPMNTGELF
TRBD2 | 15 | TRBJ2-2 | TRBV3-1/TRBV3-2 | ASSQAGLAGSTGELF
. | 12 | TRBJ1-2 | TRBV5-1 | ASSLKSGFGGYT
. | 13 | TRBJ2-3 | TRBV4-2 | ASSQDGDTTDTQY
. | 12 | TRBJ1-4 | TRBV5-1 | ASSLDRRNEKLF
. | 15 | TRBJ2-5 | TRBV3-1/TRBV3-2 | ASSQVLRLVGQETQY
TRBD2 | 13 | TRBJ2-7 | TRBV29-1 | SVELGGKSSYEQY
TRBD1 | 11 | TRBJ1-1 | TRBV27 | ASSLLTGGEAF
. | 10 | TRBJ2-1 | TRBV5-1 | ASSWLYNEQF
TRBD2 | 13 | TRBJ2-7 | TRBV2 | ASSDVGTKVYEQY
TRBD1 | 12 | TRBJ2-5 | TRBV10-3 | AIGTGGAGETQY
. | 11 | TRBJ2-7 | TRBV24-1 | ATSEHIGVEQY
TRBD2 | 13 | TRBJ2-7 | TRBV30 | AWRTPSGRAHEQY
. | 14 | TRBJ2-5 | TRBV28 | ASSLGPLKDRETQY
. | 13 | TRBJ1-1 | TRBV9 | ASSVGGDTNAEAF
. | 11 | TRBJ2-7 | TRBV6-5 | ASSYTRDAEQY
. | 11 | TRBJ1-5 | TRBV12-5 | ASGFRENQPQH
TRBD1 | 15 | TRBJ2-5 | TRBV11-1 | ASSLARGQGTQETQY
. | 13 | TRBJ2-5 | TRBV7-8 | ASSPPGVAEKTQY
TRBD1 | 18 | TRBJ1-5 | TRBV15 | ATSRDGSWAGGPFNQPQH
TRBD1 | 10 | TRBJ1-4 | TRBV28 | ASSLMSGGRY
TRBD1 | 15 | TRBJ2-2 | TRBV27 | ASSLSPPGQIAGELF
. | 11 | TRBJ1-2 | TRBV12-3/TRBV12-4 | ASSLGANYGYT
TRBD1 | 10 | TRBJ2-4 | TRBV10-3 | ATRQGMDIQY
. | 14 | TRBJ2-1 | TRBV19 | ASSIYRQVQANEQF
TRBD2 | 14 | TRBJ2-7 | TRBV2 | ASSEPIAGGSYEQY
. | 13 | TRBJ1-1 | TRBV14 | ASSQNKGQNTEAF
. | 12 | TRBJ1-4 | TRBV7-9 | ASSFGDYNEKLF
. | 13 | TRBJ2-1 | TRBV5-1 | ASSLLRSSYNEQF
. | 11 | TRBJ2-1 | TRBV5-5 | ASLELLSNEQF
. | 7 | TRBJ1-1 | TRBV20-1 | STGTEAF
. | 12 | TRBJ1-5 | TRBV29-1 | SVRLAVSNQPQH
TRBD1 | 14 | TRBJ1-5 | TRBV28 | ASSWDRGRSDQPQH
. | 13 | TRBJ2-2 | TRBV10-1 | ASSGAGSNTGELF
TRBD1 | 14 | TRBJ1-1 | TRBV24-1 | ATSDHPGQGGTEAF
TRBD1 | 13 | TRBJ1-1 | TRBV5-1 | ASSLLGTGVTEAF
TRBD2 | 13 | TRBJ2-7 | TRBV5-1 | ASSWRRESSYEQY
. | 12 | TRBJ2-7 | TRBV3-1/TRBV3-2 | ASSLSDLSYEQY
. | 9 | TRBJ2-7 | TRBV19 | ASSVSDEQY
TRBD1 | 14 | TRBJ2-5 | TRBV2 | ASSAARTGDEETQY
. | 13 | TRBJ1-5 | TRBV3-1/TRBV3-2 | ASSQDQGSNQPQH